Each of the 12 T cell receptor beta chains below was sequenced from the same sample in a study of cytomegalovirus exposure and HLA in healthy donors. A multiplex PCR was run with 60 Vbeta primers and 13 Jbeta primers. Profiled with immunoSEQ multiplex PCR; TCRdb holds only in-frame clones, not every one. The sample shows around 170,000 clones, around 78% of them seen only once. The sequenced sample was PBMCs. The source of these receptors is a man younger than 30 in good health and CMV-seronegative.

V is TRBV5-5 and J is TRBJ1-2, with 9 bases aligning to TRBD1. The CDR3 runs 14 residues. Germline CDR1 and CDR2: SGHKS and YYEKEE (reference sequence). The ends lost 3 bases at V and 4 bases at J; junction bases unmatched: 4. In nucleotides, the CDR3 is TGTGCCAGCAGCTCCGGACAGGGGTTCTATGGCTACACCTTC. Translating it yields CASSSGQGFYGYTF.

This rearrangement joins TRBV11-2 to TRBJ2-1, with D possibly TRBD2 on 6 matching bases. The germline V and J ends were trimmed by 3 bases and 8 bases, with 11 bases remaining between them. Germline values: CDR1 SGHAT, CDR2 FQNNGV. The CDR3 is 13 residues long. The chain's CDR3 is CASSFAAGYEQFF. CDR3 sequence (DNA): TGTGCCAGCAGCTTCGCGGCGGGATATGAGCAGTTCTTC.

As for this clone: Other nucleotide sequences in the sample specify the same CDR3. This chain's CDR3 is CASGRYEQYF. DNA of the CDR3: TGTGCCAGCGGCCGCTACGAGCAGTACTTC. This chain connects TRBV27 to TRBJ2-7; D call uncertain. V lost 8 bases, J lost 3 bases, and 5 bases lay in between. The CDR3 runs to 10 residues. CDR1 MNHEY and CDR2 SMNVEV come from the germline V gene (reference sequence).

This clone turned up a few times. This chain connects TRBV19 to TRBJ1-2; TRBD1 matches 8 bases. J was trimmed by 6 bases and V by 7 bases; bases with no gene match: 10. Germline CDR1 reads LNHDA; CDR2 reads SQIVND (reference sequence). The CDR3 has 14 residues. The CDR3 DNA sequence: TGTGCCAGTAACGGCCAGGGGGCCCTTAATGGCTACACCTTC. Translated: CASNGQGALNGYTF.

This sequence joins TRBV9 and TRBJ2-5, with D tentatively TRBD2 (6 bases). V was clipped by 4 bases and J by 5 bases, with 18 bases between them. The CDR3 extends over 15 amino acids. Per germline, CDR1 SGDLS and CDR2 YYNGEE. Here the CDR3 DNA reads TGTGCCAGCAGCCCCCGGGGGTCCGCGCTGGAGACCCAGTACTTC. The encoded protein is CASSPRGSALETQYF.

This clone turned up a few times. This chain uses TRBV7-9 with TRBJ2-1; D possibly corresponds to TRBD2 (5 bases). The length of the CDR3 is 13 residues. The germline CDR1 and CDR2 sequences are SEHNR and FQNEAQ (reference sequence). The V end lost 5 bases, the J end lost 7 bases, and 12 bases lay between the germline ends. The CDR3 DNA follows: TGTGCCAGCAGCCCGATCGGGGTAAATGAGCAGTTCTTC. The encoded protein is CASSPIGVNEQFF. The full variable domain, in which reference TRBV7-9 and TRBJ2-1 provide the parts outside the CDR3, is DTGVSQNPRHKITKRGQNVTFRCDPISEHNRLYWYRQTLGQGPEFLTYFQNEAQLEKSRLLSDRFSAERPKGSFSTLEIQRTEQGDSAMYLCASSPIGVNEQFFGPGTRLTVL.

V and J are TRBV4-1 and TRBJ1-1; 9 bases align to TRBD1. The length of the CDR3 is 14 residues. CDR1 is MGHRA and CDR2 is YSYEKL in the germline V gene. The trim removed 4 bases at V and 4 bases at J, leaving 4 bases unmatched. CDR3: CASSRTGGLTEAFF. CDR3 bases: TGCGCCAGCAGCCGAACAGGGGGCCTCACTGAAGCTTTCTTT.

This clone was counted a few times. V and J are TRBV4-1 and TRBJ1-1, with 9 bases matching TRBD1. Germline CDR1 and CDR2: MGHRA and YSYEKL. The CDR3 spans 16 residues. Unmatched junction bases numbered 4, after V lost 2 bases and J lost 0 bases. CDR3 sequence (DNA): TGCGCCAGCAGCCAACGGGACAGGGTGATGAACACTGAAGCTTTCTTT. Amino acids: CASSQRDRVMNTEAFF.

To note about this clone: The junction shows a germline mismatch at one end, possibly a read error. The J gene is TRBJ2-1, the V gene TRBV5-4; no clear D gene. This CDR3 region has 13 residues. Germline values: CDR1 SGHNT, CDR2 YYREEE (reference sequence). CDR3: CAGSLWLEDEQFF. CDR3 bases: TGTGCCGGCAGCTTGTGGCTTGAGGATGAGCAGTTCTTC.

The chain couples TRBV29-1 to TRBJ1-1, with D unresolved. CDR1 is SQVTM, CDR2 ANQGSEA, per germline. This CDR3 comprises 11 residues. CDR3 region: CSGRGGTEAFF. The DNA for the CDR3 is TGCAGTGGACGGGGTGGGACTGAAGCTTTCTTT. Based on the CDR3 plus reference TRBV29-1 and TRBJ1-1, the full variable domain is SAVISQKPSRDICQRGTSLTIQCQVDSQVTMMFWYRQQPGQSLTLIATANQGSEATYESGFVIDKFPISRPNLTFSTLTVSNMSPEDSSIYLCSGRGGTEAFFGQGTRLTVV.

The chain is built from TRBV6-6 and TRBJ2-7; TRBD1 matches at 9 bases. CDR1 MNHNY and CDR2 SVGAGI come from the germline V gene (reference sequence). V lost 6 bases to trimming and J lost 5 bases; unmatched junction nucleotides: 2. The CDR3 consists of 12 residues. CDR3 loop: CASRGTGNEQYF. CDR3 DNA: TGTGCCAGCAGGGGGACAGGGAACGAGCAGTACTTC.

A word on this clone: Mismatch with germline at one junction end may stem from a read error. The chain carries TRBV10-2 and TRBJ1-2; 8 nucleotides line up with TRBD1. The germline V gene has CDR1 WSHSY and CDR2 SAAADI. This CDR3 contains 11 residues. CDR3 in amino acids: CASRDQTGVSF. The CDR3, as DNA: TGCGCCAGCAGGGATCAGACAGGGGTGAGCTTC.